These 24 T cell receptor beta chains originate from one sample sequenced in a study of Graves' ophthalmopathy and Graves' hyperthyroidism. Scientists amplified the TCR beta CDR3 regions from RNA transcripts. First-round RT-PCR with HTBI primers preceded a second-round multiplex PCR. MiXCR, applied by TCRdb to the multiplex PCR reads, yields one record per CDR3 protein. The table shows roughly 160,000 distinct CDR3 sequences, with less than 45% occurring only once. The sequencing input was peripheral blood. The source is a woman in her thirties or forties with Graves' ophthalmopathy.

The chain employs TRBV7-9 and TRBJ2-7; D may correspond to TRBD1 or TRBD2 (5 bases each). Looked up from germline, CDR1 is SEHNR and CDR2 is FQNEAQ (reference sequence). This CDR3 region has 14 residues. Trimming stripped 3 bases from V and 0 bases from J, with 9 bases between. The CDR3 protein is CASSLGPSSYEQYF. The CDR3 region has the DNA TGTGCCAGCAGCTTGGGACCGTCCTCCTACGAGCAGTACTTC.

The rearrangement joins TRBV4-2 to TRBJ1-1; D is possibly TRBD1 (6 bases). This CDR3 spans 17 amino acids. CDR1 is LGHNA and CDR2 is YNFKEQ in the germline V gene. The ends were cut back, 2 bases at V and 0 bases at J, with 16 bases in the middle. CDR3: CASSQSVNRALNTEAFF. The CDR3 region has the DNA TGTGCCAGCAGCCAATCAGTGAACAGGGCATTGAACACTGAAGCTTTCTTT.

This clonotype appeared a single time. This sequence joins TRBV19 and TRBJ2-5, with D unresolved. Trimming took off 3 bases at V and 5 bases at J, with 13 bases between the two ends. CDR1 is LNHDA and CDR2 is SQIVND in the germline V gene (reference sequence). The CDR3 loop spans 14 amino acids. The CDR3, as DNA: TGTGCCAGTAGTATGCAGGTGGCAGCGGAGACCCAGTACTTC. This sequence encodes CASSMQVAAETQYF.

The chain recombines TRBV20-1 with TRBJ2-7; TRBD1 aligns across 8 bases. This CDR3 has 13 residues. The V gene end was trimmed by 5 bases and the J gene end by 5 bases; junction bases not matched to a gene: 8. Germline CDR1 DFQATT, CDR2 SNEGSKA (reference sequence). The CDR3: CSAYRDRNHEQYF. CDR3 sequence (DNA): TGCAGTGCTTACCGGGACAGGAACCACGAGCAGTACTTC.

This clonotype occurred many times. This sequence joins TRBV7-8 and TRBJ1-2, with 9 bases aligning to TRBD1. Trimming at V came to 1 base and at J to 2 bases, leaving 5 bases not matched to a gene. This CDR3 has 16 residues. The germline CDR1 and CDR2 sequences are SGHVS and FQNEAQ. In DNA, the CDR3 is TGTGCCAGCAGCTTAGGGGGGACAGGGCACAACTATGGCTACACCTTC. Translated: CASSLGGTGHNYGYTF.

In this sample, this clonotype turned up many times. The rearrangement links TRBV12-3 or TRBV12-4 to TRBJ2-7; TRBD2 aligns across 9 bases. This CDR3 spans 13 amino acids. The ends lost 4 bases at V and 4 bases at J; junction bases unmatched: 2. The CDR3 region is CASSSGLAYEQYF. The CDR3, as DNA: TGTGCCAGCAGTTCGGGACTAGCTTACGAGCAGTACTTC.

This clonotype was picked up many times. The J gene is TRBJ1-5, the V gene TRBV27, with 8 bases lining up with TRBD1. The CDR3 totals 15 residues. The germline V gene encodes CDR1 MNHEY and CDR2 SMNVEV (reference sequence). Trimming took 6 bases from V and 3 from J; bases not matched to a gene: 7. Written as DNA, the CDR3 is TGTGCCAGCAGCCGCCAGACAGGGGTCAATCAGCCCCAGCATTTT. It yields the protein CASSRQTGVNQPQHF.

The sample holds many counts of this clonotype. This chain joins TRBV29-1 and TRBJ1-1; D unresolved. Germline assignment: CDR1 SQVTM and CDR2 ANQGSEA. V was pared by 3 bases and J by 1 base, with 6 bases between. CDR3 length: 12 amino acids. CDR3 DNA sequence: TGCAGCGTTGACCATGCGAACACTGAAGCTTTCTTT. The encoded protein is CSVDHANTEAFF. The entire variable domain, with the rest obtained from reference TRBV29-1 and TRBJ1-1, is as follows: SAVISQKPSRDICQRGTSLTIQCQVDSQVTMMFWYRQQPGQSLTLIATANQGSEATYESGFVIDKFPISRPNLTFSTLTVSNMSPEDSSIYLCSVDHANTEAFFGQGTRLTVV.

In its sample, this clonotype was seen many times. The chain employs TRBV2 and TRBJ1-2; D not resolved. Germline values: CDR1 SNHLY, CDR2 FYNNEI. This CDR3 spans 11 amino acids. Trimming removed 4 bases from V and 3 bases from J, with 3 bases in between. The CDR3: CASSADYGYTF. Here the CDR3 DNA reads TGTGCCAGCAGTGCCGACTATGGCTACACCTTC.

The V call is TRBV7-2, the J call TRBJ1-2; tentative D call: TRBD1 (6 bases). CDR3 length: 13 residues. CDR1 is SGHTA, CDR2 FQGNSA, per germline. V was cut by 4 bases and J by 7 bases, with 13 bases left in between. The CDR3 protein is CASSSQGGIGYTF. The CDR3 bases are TGTGCCAGCAGCTCCCAAGGGGGGATTGGCTACACCTTC.

This chain links TRBV10-3 with TRBJ1-1; D gene unclear. Germline V gene data show CDR1 as ENHRY and CDR2 as SYGVKD. Trimming left V 2 bases short and J 1 base short, with 11 bases between. This CDR3 has 15 residues. Here the CDR3 reads CAISEEGATNTEAFF. CDR3 DNA: TGTGCCATCAGTGAGGAGGGCGCTACGAACACTGAAGCTTTCTTT.

V is TRBV11-2 and J is TRBJ2-7; D uncertain. The V gene lost 1 base and the J gene lost 6 bases, with 19 bases spanning the gap. Germline values: CDR1 SGHAT, CDR2 FQNNGV. The CDR3 contains 16 residues. The chain's CDR3 is CASSLVGPPSSIEQYF. CDR3 sequence (DNA): TGTGCCAGCAGCTTAGTCGGCCCGCCCTCCTCCATCGAGCAGTACTTC.

This clonotype has a count of ten or more. This chain links TRBV7-2 with TRBJ2-7; tentatively, D is TRBD1 (6 bases). CDR3 length: 14 amino acids. Germline assignment: CDR1 SGHTA and CDR2 FQGNSA. V dropped 4 bases and J dropped 2 bases, with 12 bases sitting between them. The CDR3 nucleotides read TGTGCCAGCAGCTCCACAGGGACCACCTACGAGCAGTACTTC. It encodes CASSSTGTTYEQYF.

This clonotype came up many times. CDR3 protein: CAISESTLSYGYTF. The CDR3 bases are TGTGCCATCAGTGAGTCGACTCTGTCCTATGGCTACACCTTC. The V and J genes are TRBV10-3 and TRBJ1-2; no clear D. The V gene's germline CDR1 is ENHRY and CDR2 SYGVKD. Between the trimmed V and J ends, which lost 0 bases and 4 bases, there was a span of 9 bases. The CDR3 is 14 residues long.

This clonotype was picked up many times. The J gene is TRBJ2-5, the V gene TRBV28, with TRBD1 matching 9 bases. Germline V CDR1 and CDR2: MDHEN, SYDVKM. The CDR3 is 15 amino acids. J lost 4 bases, V lost 6 bases, and 9 bases had no gene match. DNA of the CDR3: TGTGCCAGCAGCTGGGGTATACAGGGGGCAGAGACCCAGTACTTC. This codes for CASSWGIQGAETQYF.

This clonotype showed up many times. The chain recombines TRBV9 with TRBJ2-5; D possibly corresponds to TRBD1 (5 bases). This CDR3 region has 13 residues. The V gene lost 3 bases and the J gene lost 1 base, with 7 bases spanning the gap. The germline V gene has CDR1 SGDLS and CDR2 YYNGEE. CDR3 nucleotide sequence: TGTGCCAGCAGCGGTCAGGGCCAAGAGACCCAGTACTTC. Its protein is CASSGQGQETQYF.

This clonotype showed up many times. One base away lies a much larger clone, so this may be a sequencing read error. This chain uses TRBV19 with TRBJ1-2; no definite D call. This CDR3 region has 14 residues. Germline CDR1 LNHDA, CDR2 SQIVND (reference sequence). The CDR3 loop reads CASNGRRTNYGYIF. The CDR3 DNA sequence: TGTGCCAGTAACGGACGGAGAACTAACTATGGCTACATCTTC.

This clonotype appeared many times. The CDR3 spells CASSYQRQGGHEQYF. The CDR3 nucleotides read TGTGCCAGCAGTTACCAAAGGCAGGGAGGCCACGAGCAGTACTTC. This rearrangement joins TRBV6-5 to TRBJ2-7, with D tentatively TRBD2 (6 bases). The germline V and J ends were trimmed by 2 bases and 5 bases, with 16 bases remaining between them. Germline lookup yields CDR1 MNHEY and CDR2 SVGAGI. The CDR3 length is 15 residues.

This clonotype was recorded many times. The V gene is TRBV10-1, the J gene TRBJ2-2; 7 bases line up with TRBD1. V lost 7 bases to trimming and J lost 1 base; unmatched junction nucleotides: 6. Germline CDR1 is WNHNN and CDR2 is SYGVQD (reference sequence). CDR3 length equals 15 residues. In DNA, the CDR3 is TGCGCCAGCAATCGGACAGGAATGAACACCGGGGAGCTGTTTTTT. This gives the protein CASNRTGMNTGELFF.

This clonotype was found many times. V is TRBV9 and J is TRBJ1-1; D may be TRBD1 (6 bases). The CDR3 is 15 residues long. Trimming removed 3 bases at V and 5 bases at J, with 17 bases between. CDR1 and CDR2 (germline): SGDLS, YYNGEE. CDR3 loop: CASSALGGASTEAFF. The CDR3 coding sequence is TGTGCCAGCAGCGCCCTAGGGGGTGCATCGACTGAAGCTTTCTTT.

This clonotype was recorded at least ten times. This chain joins TRBV11-2 and TRBJ2-2; D is perhaps TRBD1 (5 bases). V was trimmed by 2 bases and J by 5 bases, leaving 15 bases between them. The length of the CDR3 is 16 residues. Germline V gene lookup returns CDR1 SGHAT and CDR2 FQNNGV. Written as DNA, the CDR3 is TGTGCCAGCAGCTTAAGCCCTTCGTCAGGGACCGGGGAGCTGTTTTTT. Protein product: CASSLSPSSGTGELFF. Complete variable domain (other parts from reference TRBV11-2 and TRBJ2-2): EAGVAQSPRYKIIEKRQSVAFWCNPISGHATLYWYQQILGQGPKLLIQFQNNGVVDDSQLPKDRFSAERLKGVDSTLKIQPAKLEDSAVYLCASSLSPSSGTGELFFGEGSRLTVL.

This clonotype was detected ten times or more. The chain combines TRBV12-3 or TRBV12-4 with TRBJ1-4, with no clear D. V lost 5 bases, J lost 0 bases, and 13 bases lay in between. The CDR3 totals 16 residues. CDR3 protein: CASSPIHLTTNEKLFF. In DNA, the CDR3 is TGTGCCAGCAGTCCTATTCATCTGACAACTAATGAAAAACTGTTTTTT.

Many counts were recorded for this clonotype. The J gene is TRBJ2-7, the V gene TRBV5-1, with D uncertain. Trimming left V 2 bases short and J 0 bases short, with 6 bases between. CDR3 size: 13 residues. Germline CDR1 SGHRS, CDR2 YFSETQ. CDR3 in amino acids: CASSFDISYEQYF. CDR3 sequence (DNA): TGCGCCAGCAGCTTCGACATCTCCTACGAGCAGTACTTC. Combining the CDR3 with reference TRBV5-1 and TRBJ2-7 gives the whole variable domain KAGVTQTPRYLIKTRGQQVTLSCSPISGHRSVSWYQQTPGQGLQFLFEYFSETQRNKGNFPGRFSGRQFSNSRSEMNVSTLELGDSALYLCASSFDISYEQYFGPGTRLTVT.

The rearrangement uses TRBV11-2 and TRBJ2-5; no reliable D call. There are 15 residues in the CDR3. With 3 bases removed from V and 5 bases from J, the gap between germline ends came to 16 bases. Looked up from germline, CDR1 is SGHAT and CDR2 is FQNNGV. The CDR3 is CASSFRELPGETQYF. The CDR3 nucleotides read TGTGCCAGCAGCTTTAGAGAGTTACCTGGGGAGACCCAGTACTTC.